What follows are 16 T cell receptor beta chains derived from one specimen sequenced in a study of patients and donors after allogeneic stem cell transplantation. Each CDR3 protein is one row after TCRdb ran MiXCR on the RT-PCR reads. This table holds 800,000 to 1,000,000 distinct CDR3 sequences, approximately 18% found once. The sample was blood, either unsorted or a sorted T cell fraction (not recorded which). The receptors stem from a human donor who was either an allogeneic HSCT recipient or a stem cell or donor lymphocyte infusion donor (not recorded which). It is not recorded whose cells these are; they may come from a transplant donor.

This clonotype was recorded a few times. The V call is TRBV24-1, the J call TRBJ2-2; D is uncertain. Per the germline V gene, CDR1 is KGHDR and CDR2 is SFDVKD. V dropped 5 bases and J dropped 6 bases, with 3 bases sitting between them. The CDR3 contains 11 residues. The CDR3 DNA is TGTGCCACCAGTGCAGCCGGGGAGCTGTTTTTT. Its translation is CATSAAGELFF.

This clonotype was counted many times. The chain has TRBV4-2 and TRBJ2-5; 12 positions match TRBD2. The trim removed 1 base at V and 4 bases at J, leaving 4 bases unmatched. CDR1 LGHNA and CDR2 YNFKEQ come from the germline V gene. This CDR3 contains 16 residues. DNA for the CDR3: TGTGCCAGCAGCCAAGGGACTAGCGGGGAGGGAGAGACCCAGTACTTC. It specifies CASSQGTSGEGETQYF.

V and J are TRBV12-3 or TRBV12-4 and TRBJ1-4, with a tentative D call TRBD1 (5 bases). CDR3 length equals 11 residues. Trimming took 7 bases from V and 8 from J, leaving 8 bases between them. The CDR3 region has the DNA TGTGCCAGCACCAAGGGGGAAAAACTGTTTTTT. It encodes CASTKGEKLFF.

This chain's CDR3 is CSAGPDNRNYGYTF. The CDR3 DNA sequence: TGCAGCGCCGGACCTGACAACCGTAACTATGGCTACACCTTC. The chain recombines TRBV29-1 with TRBJ1-2; no firm D call. Germline lookup yields CDR1 SQVTM and CDR2 ANQGSEA. The CDR3 covers 14 residues. V lost 7 bases to trimming and J lost 1 base, with 16 bases between them.

This clonotype was detected a few times. This chain connects TRBV11-2 to TRBJ2-2; D is possibly TRBD1 (6 bases). This CDR3 spans 14 amino acids. Per germline, CDR1 SGHAT and CDR2 FQNNGV. Between the trimmed V and J ends, which lost 3 bases and 10 bases, there was a span of 15 bases. DNA for the CDR3: TGTGCCAGCAGCTTGGCGACTCCGGGACAGGAGCTGTTTTTT. Its protein is CASSLATPGQELFF.

The chain has TRBV7-9 and TRBJ2-6, with 7 bases identical to TRBD1. Trimming removed 5 bases from V and 0 bases from J; junction bases left unmatched: 7. CDR1 SEHNR and CDR2 FQNEAQ come from the germline V gene (reference sequence). The CDR3 contains 17 residues. CDR3 sequence: CASSVPGQYSGANVLTF. CDR3 nucleotides: TGTGCCAGCAGCGTACCGGGACAGTACTCTGGGGCCAACGTCCTGACTTTC.

This clonotype appeared a few times. A read error may account for a junction end that differs from germline. The chain uses TRBV7-8 and TRBJ1-5, with no clear D. Germline V lookup: CDR1 SGHVS, CDR2 FQNEAQ. This CDR3 is 13 amino acids long. DNA of the CDR3: TGTACCAGCAGCGCTATGAAGTGGCAGCCCCAGCATTTT. As protein: CTSSAMKWQPQHF.

This clonotype appeared a few times. V usage is TRBV6-1 and J usage is TRBJ1-6; D gene uncertain. Germline V gene data show CDR1 as MNHNS and CDR2 as SASEGT. This CDR3 comprises 16 residues. The V end was cut by 1 base, the J end by 9 bases, with 16 bases between. CDR3 amino acids: CASSEVSSPSGSPLHF. CDR3 coding DNA: TGTGCCAGCAGTGAAGTATCCTCCCCTAGTGGTTCACCCCTCCACTTT.

This clonotype was seen at least ten times. V is TRBV24-1 and J is TRBJ2-5; D possibly matches TRBD1 or TRBD2 (5 bases each). V shed 5 bases and J shed 5 bases, with 5 bases lying between them. Germline V gene data show CDR1 as KGHDR and CDR2 as SFDVKD. The CDR3 is 11 amino acids. The CDR3 loop is CATSGGETQYF. Written as DNA, the CDR3 is TGTGCCACCAGTGGGGGGGAGACCCAGTACTTC.

This clonotype came up a few times. The V and J genes are TRBV7-3 and TRBJ2-2; weak D call: TRBD1 (5 bases). CDR1 is SGHTA and CDR2 is FQGTGA in the germline V gene. V dropped 7 bases and J dropped 4 bases, with 16 bases sitting between them. The CDR3 extends over 15 amino acids. CDR3: CASNLGGASTGELFF. The CDR3 coding sequence is TGTGCCAGCAACCTGGGTGGGGCGAGCACCGGGGAGCTGTTTTTT.

J is TRBJ1-3 and V is TRBV15; D is unclear. Trimming took 0 bases from V and 0 from J, leaving 12 bases between them. This CDR3 comprises 17 residues. Per the germline V gene, CDR1 is LNHNV and CDR2 is YYDKDF (reference sequence). CDR3 sequence (DNA): TGTGCCACCAGCAGAGAGGATCAGGCGAGCTCTGGAAACACCATATATTTT. Its translation is CATSREDQASSGNTIYF.

This clonotype was observed a handful of times. This sequence joins TRBV11-2 and TRBJ2-2; either TRBD1 or TRBD2 may fit D (6 bases each). The V and J ends lost 4 bases and 3 bases respectively, with 15 bases between them. From germline, CDR1 is SGHAT and CDR2 FQNNGV. The CDR3 runs 16 residues. CDR3 amino acids: CASSSSGGRHTGELFF. CDR3 nucleotides: TGTGCCAGCAGCTCTAGTGGGGGGCGTCACACCGGGGAGCTGTTTTTT.

The J gene is TRBJ2-5, the V gene TRBV4-1; 11 positions agree with TRBD2. Looked up from germline, CDR1 is MGHRA and CDR2 is YSYEKL. V shed 3 bases, J shed 5 bases, and the junction held 5 bases outside the gene matches. The CDR3 runs 15 residues. DNA for the CDR3: TGCGCCAGCAGCCACCCGGGACTAGCGGTTGAGACCCAGTACTTC. Its translation is CASSHPGLAVETQYF.

The chain couples TRBV11-3 to TRBJ2-1; the D is unclear. The V and J ends lost 5 bases and 0 bases respectively, with 14 bases between them. Per germline, CDR1 SGHNT and CDR2 YENEEA. The CDR3 is 16 residues long. CDR3 residues: CASSPAPRSSYNEQFF. For the CDR3, the DNA is TGTGCCAGCAGCCCAGCCCCCAGGAGCTCCTACAATGAGCAGTTCTTC. Supplemented by reference TRBV11-3 and TRBJ2-1, the full variable domain reads EAGVVQSPRYKIIEKKQPVAFWCNPISGHNTLYWYLQNLGQGPELLIRYENEEAVDDSQLPKDRFSAERLKGVDSTLKIQPAELGDSAVYLCASSPAPRSSYNEQFFGPGTRLTVL.

Only a few counts were recorded for this clonotype. The rearrangement links TRBV6-1 to TRBJ2-6; tentatively, D is TRBD1 (6 bases). The length of the CDR3 is 16 residues. CDR1 and CDR2 (germline): MNHNS, SASEGT. V lost 5 bases, J lost 4 bases, and 15 bases lay in between. CDR3 region: CASSRITGYGANVLTF. CDR3 coding DNA: TGTGCCAGCAGTAGGATCACAGGGTACGGGGCCAACGTCCTGACTTTC.

The rearrangement joins TRBV19 to TRBJ2-1; D unclear. Germline V CDR1 and CDR2: LNHDA, SQIVND (reference sequence). This CDR3 is 18 amino acids long. Deletions cut 1 base from V and 0 bases from J, with 16 bases between. The CDR3 sequence: CASSIVGQSKSSYNEQFF. The CDR3, as DNA: TGTGCCAGTAGTATAGTCGGCCAATCGAAGAGCTCCTACAATGAGCAGTTCTTC.